This T cell receptor beta chain appears in the sequencing data of a study of response to subunit inactivated influenza vaccine. One entry per CDR3 protein, called by TCRdb with MiXCR from the RT-PCR reads. The sample gives 490,000 or so distinct CDR3 sequences, about 7.6% of which show up once; 13% is in the top ten. V was trimmed by 4 bases and J by 4 bases, leaving 10 bases between them. This CDR3 is built from 13 residues. The germline V gene encodes CDR1 SQVTM and CDR2 ANQGSEA. This TCR came from a man between 50 and 75 years old who received an inactivated influenza vaccine. The chain links TRBV29-1 to TRBJ1-4; possibly TRBD1 for D (6 bases). The sample consisted of PBMCs from blood, taken roughly 24 months after vaccination. The CDR3 loop reads CSVVDSYNEKLFF. The CDR3 DNA reads as TGCAGCGTTGTGGACAGTTATAATGAAAAACTGTTTTTT.